In its sample, the clone carrying this T cell receptor (beta chain) was seen a few times. Sequencing was performed with immunoSEQ multiplex PCR; in TCRdb, only in-frame clones are kept and a portion is missing. The table lists around 150,000 clones, roughly 90% of them singletons. The data stem from a study of T cell responses to AZD1222 COVID-19 vaccine. This CDR3 has 14 residues. The V and J ends lost 0 bases and 6 bases respectively, with 12 bases between them. Germline V gene sequence: CDR1 SGHRS, CDR2 YFSETQ. The sequencing here drew on peripheral blood, taken on day 0 of AZD1222 vaccination. This rearrangement joins TRBV5-1 to TRBJ1-1; D gene ambiguous. The sequence derives from an adult in good health. This CDR3 reads CASSLEVSGSEAFF. The CDR3 DNA is TGCGCCAGCAGCTTGGAAGTTTCGGGGTCTGAAGCTTTCTTT.